These T cell receptor beta chains were read from a single sample in a study of blood T cell repertoires in COVID-19. Measured with immunoSEQ multiplex PCR; TCRdb has only the in-frame clones, and not every one. The sample lists 190,000 or so clones, around 87% seen once, with roughly 2.9% in the top ten. Material for sequencing was peripheral blood. The receptor set was obtained from a woman aged 25 to 45 with active or convalescent COVID-19. Each CDR3 is given with its conserved first and last residue. A D gene is named only where the DNA matches it firmly. Not all rows give a size; the values are once, few, many and, for expanded clones, a class.

v_call	d_call	j_call	cdr3_length	clone_size	cdr3_nt	cdr3_aa
TRBV12-5	TRBD1	TRBJ1-3	15	-	TGTGCTAGTGGTACGACAGGGTTAGCTGGAAACACCATATATTTT	CASGTTGLAGNTIYF
TRBV5-1	-	TRBJ1-1	17	-	TGCGCCAGCAGCTTGGCCCTCGGACAGTATACAAACACTGAAGCTTTCTTT	CASSLALGQYTNTEAFF
TRBV7-9	-	TRBJ2-5	14	-	TGTGCCAGCAGCTTACAAGGCTCATCAGGGACCCAGTACTTC	CASSLQGSSGTQYF
TRBV3-1/TRBV3-2	TRBD1	TRBJ1-5	18	-	TGTGCCAGCAGCCCCCGAGCCCTAGGGACAGAATACAATCAGCCCCAGCATTTT	CASSPRALGTEYNQPQHF
TRBV28	-	TRBJ1-5	12	-	TGTGCCAGCAGTTTTAGGACAGCCTCGGGACATTTT	CASSFRTASGHF
TRBV5-1	TRBD1	TRBJ2-5	15	-	TGCGCCAGTCTAACCGGGACAGGGGGCCCAGAGACCCAGTACTTC	CASLTGTGGPETQYF
TRBV5-1	-	TRBJ2-7	17	-	TGCGCCAGCAGCTGGGTGGGCTGTTACTTGCCCCCCTACGAGCAGTACTTC	CASSWVGCYLPPYEQYF
TRBV20-1	-	TRBJ2-1	10	once	TGCAGTGCTAGGAAAGAGGAGCAGTTCTTC	CSARKEEQFF
TRBV9	TRBD1	TRBJ1-1	14	-	TGTGCCAGCAGCGGAACAGGGGGCGGCACTGAAGCTTTCTTT	CASSGTGGGTEAFF
TRBV5-4	TRBD2	TRBJ2-5	15	-	TGTGCCAGCAGCCTGCAGGGACTAGCAGGGGAGACCCAGTACTTC	CASSLQGLAGETQYF
TRBV12-3/TRBV12-4	-	TRBJ1-5	13	-	TGTGCCAGCAGTTTAGGGACAAGCCAGCCCCAGCATTTT	CASSLGTSQPQHF
TRBV11-2	TRBD2	TRBJ2-1	15	-	TGTGCCAGCAGCTTAGCGGGGGGACCCTACAATGAGCAGTTCTTC	CASSLAGGPYNEQFF
TRBV9	-	TRBJ1-1	13	-	TGTGCCAGCAGCACCGGGTGGAACACTGAAGCTTTCTTT	CASSTGWNTEAFF
TRBV14	TRBD1	TRBJ2-5	16	few	TGTGCCAGCAGCCAAAGACTCGACAGGGTGCTAGAGACCCAGTACTTC	CASSQRLDRVLETQYF
TRBV30	-	TRBJ1-1	14	-	TGTGCCTGGAGACAGCCCTCGCCGAACACTGAAGCTTTCTTT	CAWRQPSPNTEAFF
TRBV18	-	TRBJ1-3	14	once	TGTGCCAGCTCACCGCCGCCGGGGGGGAACACCATATATTTT	CASSPPPGGNTIYF
TRBV5-5	-	TRBJ2-6	15	-	TGTGCCAGCAGCTTAAGGGGCTCTGGGGCCAACGTCCTGACTTTC	CASSLRGSGANVLTF
TRBV6-4	TRBD1	TRBJ1-2	13	-	TGTGCCAGCAGGACAGACAGGGGTGGGAGCTACACCTTC	CASRTDRGGSYTF
TRBV4-2	-	TRBJ1-4	18	-	TGTGCCAGCAGCCAAACCCACAAGGGGGGGTGGACTAATGAAAAACTGTTTTTT	CASSQTHKGGWTNEKLFF
TRBV2	-	TRBJ1-4	12	-	TGTGCCAGCAGAAAGGAGGGTGAAAAACTGTTTTTT	CASRKEGEKLFF
TRBV19	TRBD1	TRBJ1-2	14	-	TGTGCCAGTAGTATCGGGACAGGTCCGTATGGCTACACCTTC	CASSIGTGPYGYTF
TRBV5-1	-	TRBJ2-3	14	few	TGCGCCAGCAGCTTGGAAAGCAGCACAGATACGCAGTATTTT	CASSLESSTDTQYF
TRBV30	-	TRBJ1-6	12	-	TGTGCCTGGAGTGTACGTCCAGGACAACTCCACTTT	CAWSVRPGQLHF
TRBV18	-	TRBJ2-5	14	-	TGTGCCAGCTCACCACCTGGAGGTGAAGAGACCCAGTACTTC	CASSPPGGEETQYF
TRBV28	TRBD1	TRBJ1-1	15	-	TGTGCCAGCCCGTCCCGGACAGGGGGAGGCACTGAAGCTTTCTTT	CASPSRTGGGTEAFF
TRBV9	-	TRBJ2-7	15	-	TGTGCCAGCAGCGTAGAGGGGGTTTCACAGGGCGAGCAGTACTTC	CASSVEGVSQGEQYF
TRBV7-8	TRBD1	TRBJ1-2	16	-	TGTGCCAGCAGCGTACAGTGGACAGGCCAATACTATGGCTACACCTTC	CASSVQWTGQYYGYTF
TRBV2	-	TRBJ2-1	13	-	TGTGCCAGCAGTGTCGGCAGGAACAATGAGCAGTTCTTC	CASSVGRNNEQFF
TRBV7-2	-	TRBJ2-7	14	-	TGTGCCAGCAGGGCCCAGGGTCCCGTCTACGAGCAGTACTTC	CASRAQGPVYEQYF